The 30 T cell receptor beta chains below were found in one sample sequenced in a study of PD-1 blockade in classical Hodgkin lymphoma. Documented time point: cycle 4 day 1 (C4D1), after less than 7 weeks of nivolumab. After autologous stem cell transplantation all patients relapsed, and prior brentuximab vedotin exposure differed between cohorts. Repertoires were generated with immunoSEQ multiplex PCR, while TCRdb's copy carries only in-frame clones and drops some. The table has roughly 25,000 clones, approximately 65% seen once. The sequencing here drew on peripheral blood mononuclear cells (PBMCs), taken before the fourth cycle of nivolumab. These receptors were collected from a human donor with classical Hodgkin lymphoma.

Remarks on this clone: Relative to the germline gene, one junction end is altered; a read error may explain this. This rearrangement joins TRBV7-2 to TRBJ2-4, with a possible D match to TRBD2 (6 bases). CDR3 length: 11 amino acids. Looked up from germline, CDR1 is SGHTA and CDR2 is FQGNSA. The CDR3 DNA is TGTGCCAGCAGCGACGTCACTAGCCTGAACTTC. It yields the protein CASSDVTSLNF.

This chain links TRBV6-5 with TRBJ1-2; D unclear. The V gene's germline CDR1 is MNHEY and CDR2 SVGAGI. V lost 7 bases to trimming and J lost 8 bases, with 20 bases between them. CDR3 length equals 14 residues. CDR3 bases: TGTGCCAGCAAGATGGGAGGACGTACTAAGGGCTACACCTTC. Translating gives CASKMGGRTKGYTF.

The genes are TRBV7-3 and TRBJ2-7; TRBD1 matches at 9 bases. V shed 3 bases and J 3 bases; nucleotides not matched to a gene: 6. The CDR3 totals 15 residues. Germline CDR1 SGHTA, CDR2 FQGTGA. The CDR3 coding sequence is TGTGCCAGCAGCTTCTCAGGACAGGGGAACTACGAGCAGTACTTC. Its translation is CASSFSGQGNYEQYF.

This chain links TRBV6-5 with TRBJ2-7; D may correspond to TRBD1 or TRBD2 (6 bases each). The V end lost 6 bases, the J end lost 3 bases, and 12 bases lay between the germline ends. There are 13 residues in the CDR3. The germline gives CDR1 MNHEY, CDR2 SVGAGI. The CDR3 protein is CASRRGQNYEQYV. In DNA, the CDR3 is TGTGCCAGCAGGCGGGGACAAAACTACGAGCAGTACGTC.

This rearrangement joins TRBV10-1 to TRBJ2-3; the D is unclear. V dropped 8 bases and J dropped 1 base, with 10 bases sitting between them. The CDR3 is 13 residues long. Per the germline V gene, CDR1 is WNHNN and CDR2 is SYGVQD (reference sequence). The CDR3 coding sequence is TGCGCCAGCGGCGAGGCGGGCACAGATACGCAGTATTTT. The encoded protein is CASGEAGTDTQYF.

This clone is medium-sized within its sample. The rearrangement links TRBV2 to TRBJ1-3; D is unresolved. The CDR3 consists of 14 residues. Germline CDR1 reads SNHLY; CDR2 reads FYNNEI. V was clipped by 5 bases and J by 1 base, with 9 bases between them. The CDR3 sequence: CASSRPLSGNTIYF. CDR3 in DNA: TGTGCCAGCAGTCGTCCTTTATCTGGAAACACCATATATTTT.

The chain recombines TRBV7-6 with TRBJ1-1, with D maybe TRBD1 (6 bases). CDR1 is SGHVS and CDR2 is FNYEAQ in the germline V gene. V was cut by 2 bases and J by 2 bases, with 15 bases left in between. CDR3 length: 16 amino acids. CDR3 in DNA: TGTGCCAGCAGCTTAAACCCGAGGGGGGATAACACTGAAGCTTTCTTT. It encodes CASSLNPRGDNTEAFF.

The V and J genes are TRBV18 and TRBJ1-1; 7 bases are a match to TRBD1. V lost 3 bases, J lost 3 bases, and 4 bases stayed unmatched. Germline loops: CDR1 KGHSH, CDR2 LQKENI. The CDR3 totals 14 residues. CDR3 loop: CASSPMTGYTEAFF. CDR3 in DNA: TGTGCCAGCTCACCCATGACAGGGTACACTGAAGCTTTCTTT.

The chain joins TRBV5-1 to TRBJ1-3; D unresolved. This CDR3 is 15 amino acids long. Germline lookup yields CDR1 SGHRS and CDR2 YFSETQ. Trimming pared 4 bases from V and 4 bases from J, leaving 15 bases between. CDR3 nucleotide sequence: TGCGCCAGCAGCACCCGTGGGGAAAGCGGAAACACCATATATTTT. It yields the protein CASSTRGESGNTIYF.

The CDR3 region is CASSQDLTMSPLHF. The CDR3, as DNA: TGTGCCAGCAGCCAAGATTTGACGATGTCACCCCTCCACTTT. This chain connects TRBV14 to TRBJ1-6; D ambiguous. Trimming took 0 bases from V and 10 from J, leaving 10 bases between them. The CDR3 sequence is 14 residues long. Germline V lookup: CDR1 SGHDN, CDR2 FVKESK.

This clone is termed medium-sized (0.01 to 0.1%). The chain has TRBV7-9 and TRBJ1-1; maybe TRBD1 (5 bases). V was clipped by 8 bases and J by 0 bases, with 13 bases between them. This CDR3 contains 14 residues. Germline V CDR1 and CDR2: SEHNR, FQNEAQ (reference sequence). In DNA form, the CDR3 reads TGTGCCAGCCGACAGTCAAACGTGAACACTGAAGCTTTCTTT. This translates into CASRQSNVNTEAFF. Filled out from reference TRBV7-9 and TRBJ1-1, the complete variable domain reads DTGVSQNPRHKITKRGQNVTFRCDPISEHNRLYWYRQTLGQGPEFLTYFQNEAQLEKSRLLSDRFSAERPKGSFSTLEIQRTEQGDSAMYLCASRQSNVNTEAFFGQGTRLTVV.

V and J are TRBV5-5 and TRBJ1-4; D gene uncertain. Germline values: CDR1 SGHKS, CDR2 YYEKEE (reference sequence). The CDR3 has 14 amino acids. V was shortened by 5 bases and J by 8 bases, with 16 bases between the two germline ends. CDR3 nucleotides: TGTGCCAGCAGTCTAAGCGTCCGAGGGGAAAAACTGTTTTTT. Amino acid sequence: CASSLSVRGEKLFF.

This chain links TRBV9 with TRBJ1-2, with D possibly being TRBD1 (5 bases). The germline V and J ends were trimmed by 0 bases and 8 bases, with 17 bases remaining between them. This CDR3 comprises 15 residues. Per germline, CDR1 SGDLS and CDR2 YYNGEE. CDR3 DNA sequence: TGTGCCAGCAGCGTAGCTACCGGAGACAGACGGGGCTACACCTTC. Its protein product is CASSVATGDRRGYTF. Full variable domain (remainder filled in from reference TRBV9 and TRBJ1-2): DSGVTQTPKHLITATGQRVTLRCSPRSGDLSVYWYQQSLDQGLQFLIQYYNGEERAKGNILERFSAQQFPDLHSELNLSSLELGDSALYFCASSVATGDRRGYTFGSGTRLTVV.

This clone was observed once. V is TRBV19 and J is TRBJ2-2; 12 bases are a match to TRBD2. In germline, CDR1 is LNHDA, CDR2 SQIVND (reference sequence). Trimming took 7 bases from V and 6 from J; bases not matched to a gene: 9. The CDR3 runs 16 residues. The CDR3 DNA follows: TGTGCCAGTATGACTAGCGGGGGAGGATTGCCCGGGGAGCTGTTTTTT. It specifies CASMTSGGGLPGELFF. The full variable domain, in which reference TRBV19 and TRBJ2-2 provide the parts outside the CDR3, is DGGITQSPKYLFRKEGQNVTLSCEQNLNHDAMYWYRQDPGQGLRLIYYSQIVNDFQKGDIAEGYSVSREKKESFPLTVTSAQKNPTAFYLCASMTSGGGLPGELFFGEGSRLTVL.

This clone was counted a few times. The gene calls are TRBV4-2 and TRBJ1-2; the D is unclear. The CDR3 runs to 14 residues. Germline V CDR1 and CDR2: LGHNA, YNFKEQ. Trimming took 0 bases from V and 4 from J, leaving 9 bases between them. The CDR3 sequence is CASSQDRGSYGYTF. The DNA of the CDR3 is TGTGCCAGCAGCCAAGATCGAGGGAGCTATGGCTACACCTTC.

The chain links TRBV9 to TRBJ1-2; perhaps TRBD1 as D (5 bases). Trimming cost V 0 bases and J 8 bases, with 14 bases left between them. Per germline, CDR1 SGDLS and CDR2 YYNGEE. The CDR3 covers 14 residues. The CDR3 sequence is CASSVALEGFGYTF. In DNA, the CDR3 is TGTGCCAGCAGCGTAGCCCTTGAGGGGTTCGGCTACACCTTC.

The CDR3 reads CASSPQGGNKKAFF. CDR3 nucleotides: TGTGCCAGCAGTCCCCAGGGGGGGAACAAAAAAGCTTTCTTT. The gene calls are TRBV6-6 and TRBJ1-1; 7 bases are shared with TRBD1. The CDR3 covers 14 residues. The V gene's germline CDR1 is MNHNY and CDR2 SVGAGI (reference sequence). Unmatched junction bases numbered 12, after V lost 5 bases and J lost 9 bases.

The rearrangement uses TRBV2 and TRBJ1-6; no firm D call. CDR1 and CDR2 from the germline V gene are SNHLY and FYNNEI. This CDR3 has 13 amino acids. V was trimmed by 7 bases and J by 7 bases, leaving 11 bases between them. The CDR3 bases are TGTGCCAGCACGTTTACAGAGAATTCACCCCTCCACTTT. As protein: CASTFTENSPLHF.

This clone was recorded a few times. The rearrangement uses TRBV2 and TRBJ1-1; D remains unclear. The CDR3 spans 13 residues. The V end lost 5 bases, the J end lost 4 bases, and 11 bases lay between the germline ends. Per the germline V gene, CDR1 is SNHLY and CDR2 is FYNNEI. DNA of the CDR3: TGTGCCAGCAGTCCTACATGGGTCACTGAAGCTTTCTTT. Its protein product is CASSPTWVTEAFF.

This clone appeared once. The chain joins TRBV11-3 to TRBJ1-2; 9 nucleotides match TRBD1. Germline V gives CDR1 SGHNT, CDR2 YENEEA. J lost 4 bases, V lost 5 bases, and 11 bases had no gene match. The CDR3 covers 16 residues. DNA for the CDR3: TGTGCCAGCAGCCCTCGGACAGGGGTGATGTCCTATGGCTACACCTTC. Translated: CASSPRTGVMSYGYTF.

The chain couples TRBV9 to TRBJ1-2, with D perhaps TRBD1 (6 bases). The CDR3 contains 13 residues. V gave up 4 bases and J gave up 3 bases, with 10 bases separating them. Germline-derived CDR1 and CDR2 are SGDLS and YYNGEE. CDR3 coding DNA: TGTGCCAGCAGCCCACGGACAGACTATGGCTACACCTTC. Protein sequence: CASSPRTDYGYTF.

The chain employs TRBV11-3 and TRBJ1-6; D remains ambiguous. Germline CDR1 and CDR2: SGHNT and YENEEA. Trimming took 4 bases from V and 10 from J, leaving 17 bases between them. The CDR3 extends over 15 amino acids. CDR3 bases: TGTGCCAGCAGCTCTGGAGAAGAGGGTCGGTCACCCCTCCACTTT. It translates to CASSSGEEGRSPLHF.

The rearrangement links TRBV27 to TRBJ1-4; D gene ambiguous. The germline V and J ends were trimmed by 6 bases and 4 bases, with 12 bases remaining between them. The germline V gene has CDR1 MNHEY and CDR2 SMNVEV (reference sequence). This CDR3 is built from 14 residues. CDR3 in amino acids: CASSLDGLNEKLFF. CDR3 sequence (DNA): TGTGCCAGCAGCCTGGACGGCCTTAATGAAAAACTGTTTTTT.

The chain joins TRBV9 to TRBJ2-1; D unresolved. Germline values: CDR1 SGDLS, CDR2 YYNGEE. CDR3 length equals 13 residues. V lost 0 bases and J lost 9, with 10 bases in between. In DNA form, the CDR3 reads TGTGCCAGCAGCGTAGCTACGGAGAGTGAGCAGTTCTTC. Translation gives CASSVATESEQFF. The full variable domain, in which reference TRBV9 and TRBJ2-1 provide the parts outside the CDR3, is DSGVTQTPKHLITATGQRVTLRCSPRSGDLSVYWYQQSLDQGLQFLIQYYNGEERAKGNILERFSAQQFPDLHSELNLSSLELGDSALYFCASSVATESEQFFGPGTRLTVL.

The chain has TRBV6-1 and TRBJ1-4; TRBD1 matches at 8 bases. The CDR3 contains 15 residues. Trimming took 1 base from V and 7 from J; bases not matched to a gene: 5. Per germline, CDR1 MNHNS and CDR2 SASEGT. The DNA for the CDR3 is TGTGCCAGCAGTGAAGGGGACAGGCAAGCTGAAAAACTGTTTTTT. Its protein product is CASSEGDRQAEKLFF.

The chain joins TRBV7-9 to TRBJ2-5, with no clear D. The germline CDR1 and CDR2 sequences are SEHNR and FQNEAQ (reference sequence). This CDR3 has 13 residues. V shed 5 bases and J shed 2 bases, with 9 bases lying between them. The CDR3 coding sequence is TGTGCCAGCAGCCAAACGGTTCAAGAGACCCAGTACTTC. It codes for CASSQTVQETQYF.

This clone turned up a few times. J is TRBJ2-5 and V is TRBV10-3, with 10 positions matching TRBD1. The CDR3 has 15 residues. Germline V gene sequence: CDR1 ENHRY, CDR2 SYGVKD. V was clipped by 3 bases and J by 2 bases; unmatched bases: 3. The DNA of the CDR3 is TGTGCCATCAGTGATATGGGACAGGGGCAAGAGACCCAGTACTTC. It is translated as CAISDMGQGQETQYF.

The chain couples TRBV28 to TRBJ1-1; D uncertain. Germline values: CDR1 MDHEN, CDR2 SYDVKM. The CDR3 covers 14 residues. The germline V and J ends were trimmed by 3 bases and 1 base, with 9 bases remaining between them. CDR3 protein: CASSLRETNTEAFF. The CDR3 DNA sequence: TGTGCCAGCAGTTTGAGGGAAACGAACACTGAAGCTTTCTTT.

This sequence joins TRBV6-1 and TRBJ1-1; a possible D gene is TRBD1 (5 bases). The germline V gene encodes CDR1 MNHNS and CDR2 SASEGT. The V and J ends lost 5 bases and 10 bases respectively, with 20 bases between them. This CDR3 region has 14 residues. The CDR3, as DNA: TGTGCCAGCAGTCAGCAATTAGCAGGGCGAGCAGCTTTCTTT. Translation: CASSQQLAGRAAFF.

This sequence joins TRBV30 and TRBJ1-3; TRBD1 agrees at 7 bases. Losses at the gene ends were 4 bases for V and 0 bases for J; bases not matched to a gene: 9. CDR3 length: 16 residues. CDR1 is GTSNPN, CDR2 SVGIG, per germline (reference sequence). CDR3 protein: CAWKRQGPSSGNTIYF. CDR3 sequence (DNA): TGTGCCTGGAAACGACAGGGTCCTAGCTCTGGAAACACCATATATTTT. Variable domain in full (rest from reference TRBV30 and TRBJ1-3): SQTIHQWPATLVQPVGSPLSLECTVEGTSNPNLYWYRQAAGRGLQLLFYSVGIGQISSEVPQNLSASRPQDRQFILSSKKLLLSDSGFYLCAWKRQGPSSGNTIYFGEGSWLTVV.